These 27 T cell receptor beta chains were all obtained from the same sample, sequenced in a study of HIV-infected patients and healthy controls. Reverse transcription used roughly 450 ng RNA and constant-region primers for alpha and beta. Separate chain-specific third strand synthesis with multiplexing indices produced the alpha and beta libraries. TCRdb reprocessed the 5' RACE reads via MiXCR and lists one record per CDR3 protein. This table holds roughly 7,400 distinct CDR3 sequences, roughly 6.2% found once. Follow-up blood was drawn about 14 weeks, roughly three months, after antiretroviral therapy began. Whole blood was used without fractionation, so all unsorted peripheral T cells were included. Sample: blood, taken during antiretroviral therapy. All receptors derive from an adult with HIV infection.

This clonotype was observed many times. This beta chain is a stray sequence in a library constructed for alpha chains; its clone size is not meaningful. The chain employs TRBV27 and TRBJ2-7, with a possible D match to TRBD2 (7 bases). CDR3 length: 16 residues. Germline loops: CDR1 MNHEY, CDR2 SMNVEV (reference sequence). V was cut by 7 bases and J by 0 bases, with 19 bases left in between. CDR3 loop: CASTGLGGGGSYEQYF. The CDR3 DNA reads as TGTGCCAGCACCGGCCTTGGAGGGGGGGGCTCCTACGAGCAGTACTTC.

This clonotype is categorized as medium-sized. Because this beta chain is a stray read in a library intended to capture alpha chains, its abundance should not be given much weight. The V gene is TRBV24-1, the J gene TRBJ2-1, with D perhaps matching TRBD1 (5 bases). Germline V gene sequence: CDR1 KGHDR, CDR2 SFDVKD. V was cut by 1 base and J by 2 bases, with 8 bases left in between. The CDR3 has 15 residues. CDR3 residues: CATSDLNRPYNEQFF. The CDR3 nucleotides are TGTGCCACCAGTGATTTAAACAGGCCCTACAATGAGCAGTTCTTC.

This clonotype was seen repeatedly, ten times or more. A library prepared for alpha chains yielded this beta chain as an off-target read; its size is of little meaning. The V call is TRBV2, the J call TRBJ2-3; D is unclear. This CDR3 comprises 11 residues. Germline V gives CDR1 SNHLY, CDR2 FYNNEI. V lost 7 bases, J lost 11 bases, and 13 bases lay in between. The CDR3 DNA reads TGTGCCAGCACCCCCCCCGCTAGGCAGTATTTT. Amino acid sequence: CASTPPARQYF. The full variable domain, completed using reference TRBV2 and TRBJ2-3, is EPEVTQTPSHQVTQMGQEVILRCVPISNHLYFYWYRQILGQKVEFLVSFYNNEISEKSEIFDDQFSVERPDGSNFTLKIRSTKLEDSAMYFCASTPPARQYFGPGTRLTVL.

This clonotype was observed once. This beta chain is a stray read from a library made for alpha chains; its abundance is not meaningful. The V call is TRBV29-1, the J call TRBJ2-1; 9 positions match TRBD1. The V and J ends lost 5 bases and 5 bases, in that order; junction bases with no gene match: 1. This CDR3 region has 12 residues. Germline V gives CDR1 SQVTM, CDR2 ANQGSEA. In nucleotides, the CDR3 is TGCAGCGTTTGGACAGGGGACAATGAGCAGTTCTTC. This gives the protein CSVWTGDNEQFF.

Concerning this clonotype itself: Given a much more abundant clone one base away, this may be a read error. A library made for alpha chains picked up this beta chain off target, so its size means little. The CDR3 reads CAIILQGAWETQYF. CDR3 DNA sequence: TGTGCCATCATTCTACAGGGGGCGTGGGAGACCCAGTACTTC. The chain links TRBV10-3 to TRBJ2-5; the match to TRBD1 covers 9 bases. CDR3 size: 14 residues. Germline V gives CDR1 ENHRY, CDR2 SYGVKD. Losses at the gene ends were 7 bases for V and 5 bases for J; bases not matched to a gene: 8.

Ten or more counts support this clonotype. This beta chain lies outside the target of a library built for alpha chains; its clone size means little. V usage is TRBV7-2 and J usage is TRBJ2-5, with D possibly being TRBD2 (6 bases). The CDR3 loop spans 14 amino acids. Between the trimmed V and J ends, which lost 4 bases and 11 bases, there was a span of 20 bases. The germline V gene has CDR1 SGHTA and CDR2 FQGNSA. The CDR3 region is CASSSRSSAKKQYF. The DNA of the CDR3 is TGTGCCAGCAGCTCAAGGTCTAGCGCGAAGAAACAGTACTTC.

This clonotype was recorded at least ten times. Little can be read into the size of this beta chain, an off-target read in a library designed for alpha chains. The chain is built from TRBV7-9 and TRBJ2-7; D may match TRBD1 or TRBD2 (5 bases each). Trimming took off 5 bases at V and 6 bases at J, with 14 bases between the two ends. The CDR3 runs 13 residues. Germline CDR1 and CDR2: SEHNR and FQNEAQ (reference sequence). The CDR3 DNA reads as TGTGCCAGCAGCCTAAGGGAGCAGGGCGAGCAGTACTTC. Translated, it gives CASSLREQGEQYF.

This clonotype showed up many times. A library made for alpha chains picked up this beta chain off target, so its size means little. The chain joins TRBV6-5 to TRBJ1-1, with D hard to call. Trimming stripped 6 bases from V and 5 bases from J, with 10 bases between. From germline, CDR1 is MNHEY and CDR2 SVGAGI. This CDR3 contains 12 residues. The CDR3 sequence is CASSSPQTEAFF. CDR3 bases: TGTGCCAGCAGCTCCCCCCAGACTGAAGCTTTCTTT.

This clonotype was picked up many times. This beta chain is an unintended read in a library built for alpha chains; its size means little. This chain links TRBV3-1 with TRBJ1-1; 7 positions agree with TRBD1. This CDR3 spans 14 amino acids. Germline loops: CDR1 LGHDT, CDR2 YNNKEL (reference sequence). The junction had 7 bases not matched to a gene; V was cut back by 4 bases and J by 5 bases. The CDR3 protein is CASSPPTGKTEAFF. The CDR3 DNA sequence: TGTGCCAGCAGCCCTCCGACAGGGAAGACTGAAGCTTTCTTT. The whole variable domain, filled in from reference TRBV3-1 and TRBJ1-1, reads DTAVSQTPKYLVTQMGNDKSIKCEQNLGHDTMYWYKQDSKKFLKIMFSYNNKELIINETVPNRFSPKSPDKAHLNLHINSLELGDSAVYFCASSPPTGKTEAFFGQGTRLTVV.

For this clonotype: Because this beta chain is a stray read in a library intended to capture alpha chains, its abundance should not be given much weight. The rearrangement links TRBV5-4 to TRBJ2-7, with D perhaps matching TRBD1 (6 bases). This CDR3 has 13 residues. The germline V and J ends were trimmed by 6 bases and 3 bases, with 13 bases remaining between them. The germline V gene encodes CDR1 SGHNT and CDR2 YYREEE (reference sequence). In DNA, the CDR3 is TGTGCCAGCAACACGGACAGAAGCTACGAGCAGTACTTC. Translated: CASNTDRSYEQYF.

This clonotype has a count of ten or more. The library was built for alpha chains, so this beta chain is an off-target read and its size means little. Here the CDR3 DNA reads TGTGCCAGCAGCCCCCAGGGAGCGGATACGCAGTATTTT. Translating it yields CASSPQGADTQYF. The chain employs TRBV7-3 and TRBJ2-3; D is possibly TRBD1 or TRBD2 (5 bases each). V gave up 5 bases and J gave up 6 bases, with 12 bases separating them. CDR1 and CDR2 from the germline V gene are SGHTA and FQGTGA. The CDR3 is 13 amino acids.

This clonotype is labeled medium-sized (0.01 to 0.1%). Being off target in a library aimed at alpha chains, this beta chain has a size of little meaning. This rearrangement joins TRBV9 to TRBJ2-2, with D perhaps TRBD1 or TRBD2 (6 bases each). The germline CDR1 and CDR2 sequences are SGDLS and YYNGEE. Trimming left V 0 bases short and J 4 bases short, with 10 bases between. This CDR3 contains 15 residues. The CDR3 is CASSVAGAVTGELFF. CDR3 sequence (DNA): TGTGCCAGCAGCGTAGCGGGGGCCGTCACCGGGGAGCTGTTTTTT.

The table lists this clonotype with many counts. This beta chain is a stray sequence in a library constructed for alpha chains; its clone size is not meaningful. The chain is built from TRBV29-1 and TRBJ2-5; 9 positions match TRBD2. The CDR3 covers 14 residues. The J segment lost 2 bases and the V segment lost 7 bases, leaving 8 bases of the junction unmatched. Germline loops: CDR1 SQVTM, CDR2 ANQGSEA. The CDR3 region is CSGLYLAGQETQYF. The CDR3 region has the DNA TGCAGCGGTTTGTATCTAGCGGGACAAGAGACCCAGTACTTC.

This clonotype is deemed medium-sized (0.01 to 0.1%). For a library built for alpha chains, this beta chain is a stray read; little rests on its size. The rearrangement links TRBV6-5 to TRBJ2-2; D may be TRBD2 (6 bases). In germline, CDR1 is MNHEY, CDR2 SVGAGI. V was trimmed by 6 bases and J by 2 bases, leaving 10 bases between them. The CDR3 totals 14 residues. The CDR3 DNA reads TGTGCCAGCAGCCGACTAGTAAACACCGGGGAGCTGTTTTTT. Amino acids: CASSRLVNTGELFF.

By proportion, this clonotype is medium-sized. This beta chain represents an off-target read in a library built for alpha chains; its size is of limited meaning. The V call is TRBV5-1, the J call TRBJ2-3; no clear D gene. Germline CDR1 SGHRS, CDR2 YFSETQ. V lost 1 base and J 2 bases, leaving 8 bases between the germline ends. This CDR3 contains 14 residues. DNA of the CDR3: TGCGCCAGCAGCTTGTTACAGATCACAGATACGCAGTATTTT. Its protein product is CASSLLQITDTQYF.

This clonotype was counted many times. The library was built for alpha chains, so this beta chain is an off-target read and its size means little. This sequence joins TRBV19 and TRBJ1-1; no definite D call. V lost 3 bases, J lost 4 bases, and 6 bases lay in between. The CDR3 is 12 residues long. The germline V gene encodes CDR1 LNHDA and CDR2 SQIVND (reference sequence). This CDR3 reads CASSMAGTEAFF. In DNA form, the CDR3 reads TGTGCCAGTAGTATGGCGGGCACTGAAGCTTTCTTT.

By share, this clonotype counts as medium-sized. This beta chain is off target for a library built for alpha chains, so its abundance means little. The J gene is TRBJ2-7, the V gene TRBV6-2 or TRBV6-3; TRBD2 matches 14 bases. This CDR3 is 17 amino acids long. CDR1 and CDR2 (germline): MNHEY, SVGEGT. The J segment lost 3 bases and the V segment lost 5 bases, leaving 9 bases of the junction unmatched. CDR3 DNA sequence: TGTGCCAGCAGTCTGACTAGCGGGAGGGCCCGTTTCTACGAGCAGTACTTC. Translating it yields CASSLTSGRARFYEQYF.

There are many counts of this clonotype. For a library built for alpha chains, this beta chain is a stray read; little rests on its size. This chain joins TRBV19 and TRBJ2-3, with a weak D call TRBD1 (6 bases). The CDR3 length is 13 residues. Looked up from germline, CDR1 is LNHDA and CDR2 is SQIVND (reference sequence). V dropped 7 bases and J dropped 9 bases, with 17 bases sitting between them. Here the CDR3 reads CASTGTSPFTQYF. The CDR3 DNA sequence: TGTGCCAGTACTGGGACATCCCCTTTCACGCAGTATTTT.

In its sample, this clonotype was seen many times. Since it is a stray read in a library aimed at alpha chains, this beta chain has a size that is not meaningful. This rearrangement joins TRBV30 to TRBJ1-1; D unresolved. CDR3 length equals 12 residues. The germline V and J ends were trimmed by 4 bases and 5 bases, with 11 bases remaining between them. Germline CDR1 is GTSNPN and CDR2 is SVGIG (reference sequence). The CDR3 region is CAWTREETEAFF. The CDR3 nucleotides are TGTGCCTGGACAAGGGAGGAAACTGAAGCTTTCTTT.

The sample holds many counts of this clonotype. This beta chain lies outside the target of a library built for alpha chains; its clone size means little. This sequence joins TRBV12-3 or TRBV12-4 and TRBJ2-1; D unclear. CDR3 size: 12 residues. Trimming stripped 6 bases from V and 7 bases from J, with 10 bases between. The CDR3 reads CASRGPMNEQFF. In nucleotides, the CDR3 is TGTGCCAGCAGGGGCCCTATGAATGAGCAGTTCTTC.

There are many counts of this clonotype. For a library built for alpha chains, this beta chain is a stray read; little rests on its size. The genes are TRBV3-1 and TRBJ2-1; tentatively, D is TRBD2 (5 bases). Germline V gene lookup returns CDR1 LGHDT and CDR2 YNNKEL (reference sequence). Trimming stripped 5 bases from V and 2 bases from J, with 13 bases between. The CDR3 runs to 15 residues. Here the CDR3 reads CASSVPGSTYNEQFF. Here the CDR3 DNA reads TGTGCCAGCAGCGTACCGGGATCGACCTACAATGAGCAGTTCTTC.

This clonotype was seen repeatedly, ten times or more. With the library built for alpha chains, this beta chain is off target and its frequency is not meaningful. The chain couples TRBV10-3 to TRBJ2-2, with 7 bases identical to TRBD2. This CDR3 is built from 14 residues. Germline CDR1 reads ENHRY; CDR2 reads SYGVKD. V gave up 4 bases and J gave up 4 bases; unmatched junction bases: 3. CDR3 coding DNA: TGTGCCATCAGTGTGCGGGAGCGCACCGGGGAGCTGTTTTTT. This translates into CAISVRERTGELFF.

As concerns this clonotype: This beta chain was picked up by a library intended for alpha chains and is off target, so its count carries little meaning. The chain couples TRBV29-1 to TRBJ2-4; TRBD1 might be the D (5 bases). Germline CDR1 and CDR2: SQVTM and ANQGSEA. The CDR3 loop spans 14 amino acids. With 0 bases removed from V and 8 bases from J, the gap between germline ends came to 14 bases. CDR3 residues: CSVEDLPGSDIQYF. CDR3 nucleotide sequence: TGCAGCGTTGAAGATCTGCCAGGGTCGGACATTCAGTACTTC.

This clonotype was picked up many times. A library prepared for alpha chains yielded this beta chain as an off-target read; its size is of little meaning. The rearrangement links TRBV12-3 or TRBV12-4 to TRBJ2-1; TRBD2 agrees at 7 bases. The J segment lost 13 bases and the V segment lost 4 bases, leaving 4 bases of the junction unmatched. CDR3 length: 11 residues. The CDR3 DNA follows: TGTGCCAGCAGTTGGGGGGAGGGCCAGTTCTTC. Translating it yields CASSWGEGQFF.

This clonotype was counted ten times or more. This beta chain turned up in a library designed for alpha chains; as an off-target read, its abundance says little. The rearrangement joins TRBV9 to TRBJ1-2, with TRBD1 matching 11 bases. CDR3 length: 16 residues. Germline assignment: CDR1 SGDLS and CDR2 YYNGEE. Trimming took 0 bases from V and 5 from J; bases not matched to a gene: 6. CDR3 residues: CASSVAGQGVGYGYTF. DNA for the CDR3: TGTGCCAGCAGCGTAGCGGGACAGGGGGTCGGTTATGGCTACACCTTC.

Sample share makes this clonotype medium-sized. Little can be read into the size of this beta chain, an off-target read in a library designed for alpha chains. The CDR3: CASSTKTGAWTGELFF. The CDR3 nucleotides are TGTGCCAGTAGTACAAAAACAGGGGCCTGGACCGGGGAGCTGTTTTTT. The rearrangement links TRBV19 to TRBJ2-2; 7 positions match TRBD1. From germline, CDR1 is LNHDA and CDR2 SQIVND (reference sequence). Unmatched junction bases numbered 10, after V lost 4 bases and J lost 5 bases. CDR3 length: 16 residues.

This clonotype was counted between two and nine times. This beta chain is a stray sequence in a library constructed for alpha chains; its clone size is not meaningful. The genes are TRBV2 and TRBJ2-7, with 10 bases lining up with TRBD1. Trimming removed 10 bases from V and 4 bases from J; junction bases left unmatched: 7. The CDR3 sequence is 13 residues long. In germline, CDR1 is SNHLY, CDR2 FYNNEI. In DNA form, the CDR3 reads TGTGCCAACTCCCGGGACAGGGGATACGAGCAGTACTTC. As protein: CANSRDRGYEQYF.